Presented here are 18 T cell receptor beta chains from one specimen sequenced in a study of T-cell memory formation after mild COVID-19. One entry per CDR3 protein, called by TCRdb with MiXCR from the 5' RACE reads. The sample holds about 350,000 distinct CDR3 sequences, around 15% seen once. Sequencing was done on a sample of PBMCs or a T cell subset sorted from them (not recorded which). Receptors were obtained from a man between 18 and 29 years old who had mild COVID-19 (a few samples of this study predate the infection). Cell type and time point are not known.

This clonotype was detected many times. The chain links TRBV2 to TRBJ2-3, with 9 bases identical to TRBD2. V shed 5 bases and J 5 bases; nucleotides not matched to a gene: 11. Per the germline V gene, CDR1 is SNHLY and CDR2 is FYNNEI. The CDR3 runs to 16 residues. The CDR3 here is CASSTPGRGGRDTQYF. In DNA form, the CDR3 reads TGTGCCAGCAGTACCCCGGGGCGGGGGGGAAGAGATACGCAGTATTTT.

A remark on this clonotype: One end of the junction fails to match germline, which may point to a read error. The V call is TRBV27, the J call TRBJ1-4, with D unclear. Looked up from germline, CDR1 is MNHEY and CDR2 is SMNVEV (reference sequence). The CDR3 extends over 15 amino acids. The CDR3: CASSQFGVEGEKLFF. CDR3 bases: TGTGCCAGCAGCCAATTCGGGGTCGAGGGTGAAAAACTTTTTTTT. The full variable domain, with the rest looked up from reference TRBV27 and TRBJ1-4, is EAQVTQNPRYLITVTGKKLTVTCSQNMNHEYMSWYRQDPGLGLRQIYYSMNVEVTDKGDVPEGYKVSRKEKRNFPLILESPSPNQTSLYFCASSQFGVEGEKLFFGSGTQLSVL.

This clonotype came up a few times. The J gene is TRBJ2-5, the V gene TRBV6-2 or TRBV6-3; the match to TRBD2 covers 8 bases. The CDR3 extends over 13 amino acids. CDR1 and CDR2 (germline): MNHEY, SVGEGT. With V trimmed by 6 bases and J by 2 bases, 2 bases remained unmatched. The chain's CDR3 is CASRTSAQETQYF. The CDR3 bases are TGTGCCAGCAGGACTAGCGCACAAGAGACCCAGTACTTC.

CDR3 nucleotides: TGTGCCTGGAGTGGGGACTCCCTCTCCTACGAGCAGTACTTC. Residues: CAWSGDSLSYEQYF. The rearrangement links TRBV30 to TRBJ2-7, with D possibly matching TRBD2 (6 bases). This CDR3 spans 14 amino acids. V was cut by 1 base and J by 0 bases, with 10 bases left in between. Germline V lookup: CDR1 GTSNPN, CDR2 SVGIG (reference sequence).

V is TRBV6-5 and J is TRBJ1-6; weak D call: TRBD1 (6 bases). V shed 6 bases and J shed 9 bases, with 18 bases lying between them. The CDR3 is 15 residues long. Per germline, CDR1 MNHEY and CDR2 SVGAGI. The chain's CDR3 is CASRVSGTQTSPLHF. The CDR3 DNA reads as TGTGCCAGCAGAGTTTCCGGGACACAGACTTCACCCCTCCACTTT.

This clonotype was seen a handful of times. The chain carries TRBV9 and TRBJ2-5; TRBD2 agrees at 11 bases. Germline trimming cut 0 bases from V and 4 bases from J; bases unmatched to any gene: 5. The CDR3 is 16 amino acids. Germline values: CDR1 SGDLS, CDR2 YYNGEE. The CDR3 loop reads CASSVVTSGGGETQYF. The CDR3 nucleotides read TGTGCCAGCAGCGTAGTCACTAGCGGGGGAGGAGAGACCCAGTACTTC. Full variable domain (missing parts from reference TRBV9 and TRBJ2-5): DSGVTQTPKHLITATGQRVTLRCSPRSGDLSVYWYQQSLDQGLQFLIQYYNGEERAKGNILERFSAQQFPDLHSELNLSSLELGDSALYFCASSVVTSGGGETQYFGPGTRLLVL.

This clonotype was seen more than once but under ten times. This chain links TRBV5-1 with TRBJ2-1; no reliable D call. In germline, CDR1 is SGHRS, CDR2 YFSETQ. Trimming took off 5 bases at V and 5 bases at J, with 8 bases between the two ends. The CDR3 sequence is 12 residues long. DNA for the CDR3: TGCGCCAGCAGTGTAGGCCACAATGAGCAGTTCTTC. Translating it yields CASSVGHNEQFF. Full variable domain (missing parts from reference TRBV5-1 and TRBJ2-1): KAGVTQTPRYLIKTRGQQVTLSCSPISGHRSVSWYQQTPGQGLQFLFEYFSETQRNKGNFPGRFSGRQFSNSRSEMNVSTLELGDSALYLCASSVGHNEQFFGPGTRLTVL.

This clonotype turned up a few times. V gene TRBV4-1 combines with J gene TRBJ1-5, with D maybe TRBD1 (5 bases). The CDR3 contains 18 residues. Germline loops: CDR1 MGHRA, CDR2 YSYEKL. V lost 0 bases and J lost 0, with 15 bases in between. CDR3 DNA: TGCGCCAGCAGCCAAGATCCGCTGGGACGGGATAGCAATCAGCCCCAGCATTTT. Its protein product is CASSQDPLGRDSNQPQHF.

As concerns this clonotype: A much larger clone differs by one base, so this may be a read error. This chain joins TRBV6-2 or TRBV6-3 and TRBJ1-2; D not resolved. The length of the CDR3 is 13 residues. V lost 2 bases, J lost 4 bases, and 8 bases lay in between. Germline V gene sequence: CDR1 MNHEY, CDR2 SVGEGT. The CDR3 DNA is TGTGCCAGCAGTTACGGACGGACCTATGGCTACACCTTC. Translating it yields CASSYGRTYGYTF.

In its sample, this clonotype was seen a few times. The gene calls are TRBV6-2 or TRBV6-3 and TRBJ1-1; D is possibly TRBD1 (5 bases). There are 15 residues in the CDR3. CDR1 is MNHEY and CDR2 is SVGEGT in the germline V gene. The germline V and J ends were trimmed by 4 bases and 1 base, with 13 bases remaining between them. CDR3 region: CASSSEGLANTEAFF. In DNA, the CDR3 is TGTGCCAGCAGTTCGGAGGGACTGGCGAACACTGAAGCTTTCTTT.

In its sample, this clonotype was seen a few times. The chain uses TRBV20-1 and TRBJ1-6; possible D gene TRBD1, 6 bases. CDR1 DFQATT and CDR2 SNEGSKA come from the germline V gene (reference sequence). The CDR3 is 14 amino acids. Trimming shortened V by 1 base and J by 8 bases, and 12 bases separated the two germline ends. CDR3 amino acids: CSARGRGLDSPLHF. In DNA form, the CDR3 reads TGCAGTGCTAGAGGCAGGGGTCTGGATTCACCCCTCCACTTT.

The chain is built from TRBV4-1 and TRBJ1-4; 9 nucleotides align to TRBD1. V dropped 0 bases and J dropped 5; count of bases not matched to a gene: 4. CDR1 and CDR2 (germline): MGHRA, YSYEKL. CDR3 length equals 16 residues. CDR3 protein: CASSQDWGQGNEKLFF. The DNA for the CDR3 is TGCGCCAGCAGCCAAGATTGGGGACAGGGAAATGAAAAACTGTTTTTT.

The chain combines TRBV6-1 with TRBJ1-5; possible D gene TRBD1, 5 bases. Germline lookup yields CDR1 MNHNS and CDR2 SASEGT. V lost 4 bases and J lost 5, with 9 bases in between. This CDR3 is 13 amino acids long. CDR3 protein: CASSATRDQPQHF. DNA of the CDR3: TGTGCCAGCAGTGCTACCAGGGATCAGCCCCAGCATTTT.

As concerns this clonotype: This may be a read error: a much more frequent sequence differs by one nucleotide. The chain employs TRBV2 and TRBJ2-7; D ambiguous. Germline-derived CDR1 and CDR2 are SNHLY and FYNNEI. Trimming removed 4 bases from V and 0 bases from J, with 4 bases in between. This CDR3 spans 12 amino acids. Here the CDR3 reads CASSGSSYEQYV. The CDR3 DNA reads TGTGCCAGCAGTGGGAGCTCCTACGAGCAGTACGTC.

This clonotype was picked up a small number of times. The V and J genes are TRBV20-1 and TRBJ2-3, with 7 bases matching TRBD2. CDR1 is DFQATT, CDR2 SNEGSKA, per germline (reference sequence). This CDR3 contains 15 residues. The junction had 10 bases not matched to a gene; V was cut back by 6 bases and J by 1 base. CDR3 nucleotides: TGCAGTGCCAACCTCGGGGGGTATGGCACAGATACGCAGTATTTT. Amino acid sequence: CSANLGGYGTDTQYF.

This clonotype was seen a few times. The chain has TRBV7-6 and TRBJ2-5, with 10 nucleotides matching TRBD2. CDR1 and CDR2 from the germline V gene are SGHVS and FNYEAQ. The CDR3 covers 17 residues. Trimming removed 1 base from V and 3 bases from J; junction bases left unmatched: 8. The CDR3 DNA sequence: TGTGCCAGCAGCTTAGGTGGACTAGCGGCACCTGAAGAGACCCAGTACTTC. This encodes CASSLGGLAAPEETQYF.

V gene TRBV2 combines with J gene TRBJ2-7, with 9 positions matching TRBD1. CDR1 SNHLY and CDR2 FYNNEI come from the germline V gene. V was pared by 7 bases and J by 3 bases, with 7 bases of the junction left unmatched. CDR3 length: 14 residues. DNA for the CDR3: TGTGCCAGCACCCCAGGGACAGGGAGCTACGAGCAGTACTTC. Amino acids: CASTPGTGSYEQYF.

This clonotype was recorded at least ten times. The rearrangement uses TRBV7-2 and TRBJ2-3; D not resolved. Germline CDR1 is SGHTA and CDR2 is FQGNSA. The CDR3 runs to 15 residues. The V end lost 0 bases, the J end lost 0 bases, and 7 bases lay between the germline ends. In DNA form, the CDR3 reads TGTGCCAGCAGCTTAGCGCTCGGGAGCACAGATACGCAGTATTTT. Its translation: CASSLALGSTDTQYF.